The present T cell receptor beta chain was sequenced within a study of CXCR3-negative and CXCR3-positive naive CD8 T cells. As for the study in general: TRB reads totalled about 135 million, about 1.5 +/- 0.3 million per library. General study findings and limits: Naive cells that were CXCR3-negative or CXCR3-positive used TRBV-TRBJ genes alike, while memory cells diverged. Similarly elevated diversity marked both naive subsets, with memory CD8+ cells showing far lower diversity. TRB CDR3s of CXCR3-positive naive cells were more hydrophobic than those of CXCR3-negative naive cells.

CD45RO-CCR7+CD27+CD95- expression identified naive CD8+ T cells. There are 12 residues in the CDR3. Germline V lookup: CDR1 SQVTM, CDR2 ANQGSEA. Preparation of TRB cDNA libraries relied on 5' RACE carrying UMI labels. TCRdb reanalyzed the 5' RACE reads, giving one entry per CDR3 protein sequence and no DNA. The listing records 150,000 to 180,000 distinct CDR3 sequences. As for this clonotype: What it binds is not known.

Source material: naive CXCR3+ CD8+ T cells from blood. Specified subset: CD45RO-CCR7+CD27+CD95- naive CD8+ T cells expressing CXCR3 (TNR3+). This TCR was sampled from a human donor in good health. Some clones in this sample may be carry-over from other donors' samples. The chain joins TRBV29-1 to TRBJ2-5; checking the TCRdb D call of TRBD2 is not possible without DNA. The CDR3 sequence is CSALTSGETQYF. Full variable domain (missing parts from reference TRBV29-1 and TRBJ2-5): SAVISQKPSRDICQRGTSLTIQCQVDSQVTMMFWYRQQPGQSLTLIATANQGSEATYESGFVIDKFPISRPNLTFSTLTVSNMSPEDSSIYLCSALTSGETQYFGPGTRLLVL.